This T cell receptor beta chain emerged from a study of blood T cell repertoires in COVID-19. Overall study context: The study drew acute and convalescent COVID-19 samples from the United States, Italy and Spain. Sample material is recorded as cDNA or gDNA derived from T cells, B-cell-depleted T cells, or PBMCs.

The CDR3 has 16 residues. Germline CDR1 SGHDN, CDR2 FVKESK. V dropped 0 bases and J dropped 9 bases, with 18 bases sitting between them. In the authors' methods: Reference gene primer amplification yielded estimated nucleated cell counts. Sequencing used immunoSEQ multiplex PCR; TCRdb keeps in-frame clones, though not all of them. For V, J and clone size, that table is used; D and trimming come from the DNA. The repertoire has approximately 170,000 clones, approximately 83% of them found once; the top ten carry under 3%. This clonotype was obtained from a human donor with acute or convalescent COVID-19. The donor label of this sample is uncertain. The gene calls are TRBV14 and TRBJ2-1; D possibly corresponds to TRBD1 (6 bases). Input material: peripheral blood. The CDR3 loop reads CASSQESSWLGGEQFF. The CDR3, as DNA: TGTGCCAGCAGCCAAGAGTCTAGCTGGCTAGGGGGTGAGCAGTTCTTC.